These 9 T cell receptor beta chains were sequenced from one sample in a study of shared clonotypes between healthy human individuals. Selected positively for CCR7 and CD45RO-negative, naive CD8 cells excluded terminally differentiated effector memory CD45RA+ cells. Sequencing used immunoSEQ multiplex PCR; TCRdb keeps in-frame clones, though not all of them. The sample yields around 1,900,000 clones, 90% to 95% seen once. The specimen sequenced was naive CD8+ T cells from PBMCs. The receptors derive from a young man in good health. Some clones in this sample may be carry-over from other donors' samples.

The J gene is TRBJ2-5, the V gene TRBV28; 8 bases map to TRBD1. Trimming removed 10 bases from V and 5 bases from J; junction bases left unmatched: 6. The CDR3 loop spans 12 amino acids. The germline CDR1 and CDR2 sequences are MDHEN and SYDVKM. The CDR3 protein is CAITGGRETQYF. For the CDR3, the DNA is TGTGCCATCACAGGGGGTCGGGAGACCCAGTACTTC.

The V and J genes are TRBV19 and TRBJ1-2; no firm D call. The germline gives CDR1 LNHDA, CDR2 SQIVND (reference sequence). Trimming shortened V by 7 bases and J by 0 bases, and 12 bases separated the two germline ends. The CDR3 is 14 residues long. CDR3 sequence: CASTVDRTNYGYTF. The CDR3 DNA sequence: TGTGCCAGTACCGTAGACCGAACTAACTATGGCTACACCTTC.

The J gene is TRBJ2-1, the V gene TRBV5-4; 9 bases match TRBD2. Germline lookup yields CDR1 SGHNT and CDR2 YYREEE (reference sequence). V dropped 4 bases and J dropped 7; count of bases not matched to a gene: 21. The CDR3 has 19 residues. The CDR3 loop is CASSLHIGRGRVSSNEQFF. DNA for the CDR3: TGTGCCAGCAGCCTACACATAGGGCGCGGGAGGGTGAGTTCGAATGAGCAGTTCTTC.

The chain combines TRBV9 with TRBJ2-3, with D perhaps given as TRBD1 or TRBD2 (5 bases each). V lost 2 bases to trimming and J lost 8 bases, with 12 bases between them. Germline V gene data show CDR1 as SGDLS and CDR2 as YYNGEE. The CDR3 is 13 amino acids. Here the CDR3 DNA reads TGTGCCAGCAGCGTTCCCGGGGCGAGTACGCAGTATTTT. Translating it yields CASSVPGASTQYF.

This clone was detected once. The sample has other DNA sequences that encode this CDR3 too. The chain couples TRBV27 to TRBJ2-7; weak D call: TRBD2 (6 bases). The germline V gene has CDR1 MNHEY and CDR2 SMNVEV (reference sequence). This CDR3 contains 14 residues. The V end lost 1 base, the J end lost 2 bases, and 9 bases lay between the germline ends. The CDR3 DNA sequence: TGTGCCAGCAGTTTATTCGGGGGAGCCTACGAGCAGTACTTC. This translates into CASSLFGGAYEQYF.

The chain links TRBV7-9 to TRBJ2-7; possible D gene TRBD1, 5 bases. The length of the CDR3 is 15 residues. Deletions cut 5 bases from V and 5 bases from J, with 19 bases between. Germline loops: CDR1 SEHNR, CDR2 FQNEAQ (reference sequence). This chain's CDR3 is CASSVSRGLLDEQYF. The CDR3 DNA sequence: TGTGCCAGCAGCGTATCTAGGGGTCTCCTAGACGAGCAGTACTTC.

CDR3 coding DNA: TGTGCCAGCAGTTACCAAGGACAGGGCAGGGAGACCCAGTACTTC. It translates to CASSYQGQGRETQYF. The V and J genes are TRBV6-5 and TRBJ2-5; TRBD1 agrees at 8 bases. The CDR3 spans 15 residues. V shed 2 bases and J 5 bases; nucleotides not matched to a gene: 7. Germline V gene data show CDR1 as MNHEY and CDR2 as SVGAGI.

The chain combines TRBV4-2 with TRBJ2-2, with 7 bases identical to TRBD1. Per germline, CDR1 LGHNA and CDR2 YNFKEQ. J lost 2 bases, V lost 2 bases, and 8 bases had no gene match. The CDR3 has 17 residues. For the CDR3, the DNA is TGTGCCAGCAGCCAAATATCCGACAGGGCTAACACCGGGGAGCTGTTTTTT. Protein: CASSQISDRANTGELFF.

This rearrangement joins TRBV19 to TRBJ1-1; a weak D match, TRBD1 (5 bases). The CDR3 is made up of 12 amino acids. Trimming cost V 7 bases and J 5 bases, with 11 bases left between them. From germline, CDR1 is LNHDA and CDR2 SQIVND (reference sequence). CDR3 in DNA: TGTGCCAGTATCCAGGGTAGTACTGAAGCTTTCTTT. It yields the protein CASIQGSTEAFF.